These T cell receptor beta chains were read from a single sample in a study of breast tumors, draining lymph nodes, adjacent tissues. MiXCR was run by TCRdb on the multiplex PCR reads, yielding one entry per CDR3 protein. The top ten clones hold 8% of a sample with tens of thousands of distinct CDR3 sequences, about 21% of them seen once. The source material was breast tumor tissue. Receptors originate from a female donor with breast cancer. Some clones in this sample may be carry-over from other donors' samples. CDR3s include the opening cysteine and the closing phenylalanine or tryptophan. The order of the fields is V gene, D gene, clone size, J gene, CDR3 DNA, CDR3 protein. A D gene is named only where the DNA matches it firmly. Part of the rows lack a size; the others show once, few, many or a class for expanded clones.

>TRBV20-1|.|many|TRBJ2-7
TGCAGTGCTAGCCCCGACAGGGACTACTCCTACGAGCAGTACTTC
CSASPDRDYSYEQYF
>TRBV10-3|.|many|TRBJ1-2
TGTGCCATCAGCGGGTTGGCCAATCAGCGGTTTGGCTACACCTTC
CAISGLANQRFGYTF
>TRBV20-1|.|many|TRBJ2-1
TGCAGTGCTGTTGGGGGCGCGTACAATGAGCAGTTCTTC
CSAVGGAYNEQFF
>TRBV20-1|TRBD1|many|TRBJ1-6
TGCAGTGCTGTGACAGGGGATTCACCCCTCCACTTT
CSAVTGDSPLHF
>TRBV29-1|.|.|TRBJ1-3
TGCAGCGTTGTCCCGGGGCAGGGGGGAAACACCATATATTTT
CSVVPGQGGNTIYF
>TRBV7-3|.|many|TRBJ2-5
TGTGCCAGCAGCCCTGGGCCGAGAGAGACCCAGTACTTC
CASSPGPRETQYF
>TRBV6-1|.|many|TRBJ2-1
TGTGCCAGCAGTACAACCATGGGGGAGCAGTTCTTC
CASSTTMGEQFF
>TRBV7-2|.|many|TRBJ1-2
TGTGCCAGCAGCCGATTGGGTGGCTACACCTTC
CASSRLGGYTF
>TRBV19|.|many|TRBJ1-3
TGTGCCAGTAGTATAGATCGGCGGGGGACGACTGGAAACACCATATATTTT
CASSIDRRGTTGNTIYF
>TRBV24-1|.|many|TRBJ2-1
TGTGCCACCAGTGATACCGCCCCCAATAGGCAGTTCTTC
CATSDTAPNRQFF
>TRBV10-2|.|many|TRBJ1-2
TGCGCCAGCAGCGCCCCGGGACCGCGTACCTATGGCTACACCTTC
CASSAPGPRTYGYTF
>TRBV7-9|TRBD1|.|TRBJ1-2
TGTGCCGGCAGCCCAGGGGGGGAACTCGCCCCTTATGGCTACACCTTC
CAGSPGGELAPYGYTF